This T cell receptor beta chain was recorded in a study of CD8+ T cells in alopecia areata. Study summary: Treatment comprised oral tofacitinib, 5 to 10 mg twice daily, in treated patients. Study-wide findings and caveats: Between patients, shared TCR sequences were less clear than in mice. This was possibly due in part to HLA diversity in the patient population. More clonal than normal scalp was lesional scalp, particularly alopecia totalis/universalis. Sequenced scalp T cells also include alphabeta T cells resident in normal skin.

RNA was extracted and reverse transcribed into cDNA as the sequencing template. The data were produced by immunoSEQ multiplex PCR, yet TCRdb's version contains in-frame clones alone and is incomplete. Of about 130,000 clones in the sample, roughly 61% were seen once. Details on this clone: The antigen is undetermined.

The CDR3 spans 17 residues. V dropped 4 bases and J dropped 5; count of bases not matched to a gene: 16. Germline loops: CDR1 SGHNT, CDR2 YYREEE (reference sequence). The specimen was CD4+ T cells sorted from blood, collected at week 0. The rearrangement links TRBV5-4 to TRBJ2-5; TRBD1 matches 8 bases. The TCR sequence derives from a human donor with alopecia areata. CDR3 sequence reads: CASSRLQGDKGVETQYF. The CDR3 DNA reads TGTGCCAGCAGCCGGTTACAGGGGGATAAAGGTGTGGAGACCCAGTACTTC. Full variable domain (missing parts from reference TRBV5-4 and TRBJ2-5): ETGVTQSPTHLIKTRGQQVTLRCSSQSGHNTVSWYQQALGQGPQFIFQYYREEENGRGNFPPRFSGLQFPNYSSELNVNALELDDSALYLCASSRLQGDKGVETQYFGPGTRLLVL.